This T cell receptor beta chain originates from a study of cytomegalovirus exposure and HLA in healthy donors. Study results and limitations: Rarity held for most TCR sequences, but there were some public TCRs that occurred in many donors.

The CDR3 runs 13 residues. Trimming took off 1 base at V and 0 bases at J, with 7 bases between the two ends. The germline V gene has CDR1 GTSNPN and CDR2 SVGIG (reference sequence). Regarding donors, all were healthy bone marrow donors. This clone was counted only a few times. Antigen specificity is unknown. The study ran its PCR with 60 Vbeta and 13 Jbeta primers. TCRdb's table, derived via immunoSEQ multiplex PCR, lists solely in-frame clones and lacks some. The sample lists around 200,000 clones, roughly 88% occurring once. J is TRBJ2-7 and V is TRBV30, with a weak D call TRBD1 (5 bases). Sequences were obtained from PBMCs. This receptor was obtained from a girl aged 2 to 9 in good health and CMV-seropositive. The CDR3 DNA follows: TGTGCCTGGAGTGGACAGAGCTCCTACGAGCAGTACTTC. This encodes CAWSGQSSYEQYF.